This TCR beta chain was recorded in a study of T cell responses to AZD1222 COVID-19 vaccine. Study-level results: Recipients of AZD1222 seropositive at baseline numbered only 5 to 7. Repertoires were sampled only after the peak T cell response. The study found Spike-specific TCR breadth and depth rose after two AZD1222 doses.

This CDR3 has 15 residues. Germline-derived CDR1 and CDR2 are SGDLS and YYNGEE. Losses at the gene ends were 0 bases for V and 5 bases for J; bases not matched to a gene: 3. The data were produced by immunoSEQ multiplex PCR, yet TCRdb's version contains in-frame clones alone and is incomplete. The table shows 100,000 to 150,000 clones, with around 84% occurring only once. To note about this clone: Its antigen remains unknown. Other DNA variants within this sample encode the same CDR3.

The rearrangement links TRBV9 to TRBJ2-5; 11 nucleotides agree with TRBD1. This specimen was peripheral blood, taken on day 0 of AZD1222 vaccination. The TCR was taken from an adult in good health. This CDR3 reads CASSVGDRGVETQYF. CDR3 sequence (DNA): TGTGCCAGCAGCGTAGGGGACAGGGGGGTCGAGACCCAGTACTTC.